This TCR beta chain was found in a study of control samples from healthy donors and cancer patients. The repertoire was sequenced with immunoSEQ multiplex PCR; TCRdb's copy has only in-frame clones and lacks some. Here the sample spans 150,000 to 200,000 clones, roughly 89% being singletons. This clone was recorded a few times. The CDR3 loop spans 13 amino acids. Per the germline V gene, CDR1 is SGHKS and CDR2 is YYEKEE (reference sequence). V lost 7 bases and J lost 0, with 10 bases in between. The V gene is TRBV5-5, the J gene TRBJ1-1, with unresolved D. The source of this sequence is a woman aged 45-59 years in good health. Specimen: blood. The CDR3 is CASYQDLNTEAFF. The CDR3 DNA reads as TGTGCCAGCTATCAGGATCTGAACACTGAAGCTTTCTTT.